The 15 T cell receptor beta chains given below trace back to one sample, sequenced in a study of T cell responses to AZD1222 COVID-19 vaccine. The protocol was immunoSEQ multiplex PCR, while the TCRdb copy is restricted to in-frame clones and leaves out a portion. The profile shows approximately 220,000 clones, around 93% of them singletons. The sequences come from peripheral blood, collected on day 0 of MenACWY control vaccination. The receptor set was obtained from an adult in good health.

The chain couples TRBV18 to TRBJ1-4; D is unresolved. V was pared by 3 bases and J by 8 bases, with 19 bases between. Germline loops: CDR1 KGHSH, CDR2 LQKENI. The CDR3 extends over 16 amino acids. In nucleotides, the CDR3 is TGTGCCAGCTCACCTCTCGCGGAGGGTCGGCGAGAAAAACTGTTTTTT. Translating it yields CASSPLAEGRREKLFF.

This chain joins TRBV10-3 and TRBJ1-1; the D gene is possibly TRBD1 (5 bases). V gave up 4 bases and J gave up 7 bases, with 13 bases separating them. This CDR3 comprises 13 residues. The germline CDR1 and CDR2 sequences are ENHRY and SYGVKD. The CDR3 reads CAISGTPSYEAFF. In DNA, the CDR3 is TGTGCCATCAGTGGGACACCATCTTATGAAGCTTTCTTT.

The chain carries TRBV21-1 and TRBJ1-1. TRBV21-1 is assigned pseudogene status. The CDR3 consists of 15 residues. The CDR3 coding sequence is TGTGCCAGCAGCAATTTGGAAGACCTGAACACTGAAGCTTTCTTT. Amino acid sequence: CASSNLEDLNTEAFF.

The chain employs TRBV7-2 and TRBJ2-5; 11 nucleotides agree with TRBD2. V trimming: 1 base; J trimming: 5 bases; junction bases outside the gene matches: 3. This CDR3 contains 15 residues. The germline V gene encodes CDR1 SGHTA and CDR2 FQGNSA. CDR3 DNA sequence: TGTGCCAGCAGCTTAGTTAGCGGGGGGGTCGAGACCCAGTACTTC. Its translation: CASSLVSGGVETQYF.

This clone occurred a few times. The rearrangement links TRBV7-2 to TRBJ1-1; the D is unclear. Germline V CDR1 and CDR2: SGHTA, FQGNSA. The V gene lost 1 base and the J gene lost 4 bases, with 4 bases spanning the gap. The CDR3 loop spans 12 amino acids. This CDR3 is CASSLDITEAFF. CDR3 DNA: TGTGCCAGCAGCTTAGATATCACTGAAGCTTTCTTT.

The sample holds a few counts of this clone. The rearrangement joins TRBV7-6 to TRBJ2-2; D is ambiguous. Germline-derived CDR1 and CDR2 are SGHVS and FNYEAQ. V was cut by 6 bases and J by 2 bases, with 10 bases left in between. This CDR3 has 14 amino acids. For the CDR3, the DNA is TGTGCCAGCAGAGATGGCGGAAACACCGGGGAGCTGTTTTTT. Translated: CASRDGGNTGELFF.

The chain employs TRBV27 and TRBJ2-7; 7 nucleotides line up with TRBD2. The germline gives CDR1 MNHEY, CDR2 SMNVEV (reference sequence). Trimming cost V 5 bases and J 3 bases; bases outside gene matches: 4. The CDR3 length is 13 residues. The CDR3 DNA reads as TGTGCCAGCAGTGGGAGGGGCCACTACGAGCAGTACTTC. This encodes CASSGRGHYEQYF.

This clone has only one observation. J is TRBJ1-2 and V is TRBV3-1 (or the pseudogene TRBV3-2); no firm D call. Germline V gene lookup returns CDR1 LGHDT and CDR2 YNNKEL (reference sequence). With 1 base removed from V and 8 bases from J, the gap between germline ends came to 11 bases. The CDR3 consists of 13 residues. In DNA form, the CDR3 reads TGTGCCAGCAGCCAAGGTACCGCCGCAGGCTACACCTTC. This translates into CASSQGTAAGYTF.

This clone was found a few times. V is TRBV5-8 and J is TRBJ2-5; no definite D call. The V gene lost 7 bases and the J gene lost 2 bases, with 3 bases spanning the gap. Germline V gives CDR1 SGHTS, CDR2 YDEGEE. The CDR3 totals 10 residues. The CDR3 loop reads CASRQETQYF. The CDR3 region has the DNA TGTGCCAGCCGTCAAGAGACCCAGTACTTC.

This sequence joins TRBV30 and TRBJ1-2; 9 bases map to TRBD1. Germline-derived CDR1 and CDR2 are GTSNPN and SVGIG (reference sequence). With 5 bases clipped from V and 7 bases from J, the junction kept 8 bases outside the gene matches. This CDR3 is built from 13 residues. CDR3 in amino acids: CAWGTGSVGGYTF. Here the CDR3 DNA reads TGTGCCTGGGGGACAGGGTCGGTCGGTGGCTACACCTTC.

The gene calls are TRBV18 and TRBJ2-5, with D hard to call. The CDR3 has 16 residues. Trimming pared 0 bases from V and 2 bases from J, leaving 13 bases between. Looked up from germline, CDR1 is KGHSH and CDR2 is LQKENI. The CDR3 loop is CASSPPGSASQETQYF. The CDR3 DNA is TGTGCCAGCTCACCACCTGGCAGCGCCAGTCAAGAGACCCAGTACTTC.

The CDR3 is CASSVGPTDTQYF. CDR3 DNA: TGTGCCAGCAGCGTCGGGCCGACAGATACGCAGTATTTT. The chain is built from TRBV7-3 and TRBJ2-3; D call uncertain. CDR3 length: 13 residues. The germline V and J ends were trimmed by 5 bases and 3 bases, with 9 bases remaining between them. Germline V gives CDR1 SGHTA, CDR2 FQGTGA. Drawing the rest from reference TRBV7-3 and TRBJ2-3, the complete variable domain is GAGVSQTPSNKVTEKGKYVELRCDPISGHTALYWYRQSLGQGPEFLIYFQGTGAADDSGLPNDRFFAVRPEGSVSTLKIQRTERGDSAVYLCASSVGPTDTQYFGPGTRLTVL.

This clone was observed a single time. The chain carries TRBV5-8 and TRBJ2-3; D might be TRBD2 (5 bases). Germline V gives CDR1 SGHTS, CDR2 YDEGEE. This CDR3 is built from 13 residues. V was pared by 10 bases and J by 1 base, with 13 bases between. The CDR3 here is CAGRERGTDTQYF. The CDR3 DNA is TGTGCCGGCCGAGAGAGGGGCACAGATACGCAGTATTTT.

The CDR3 here is CASSLGPREAFF. DNA for the CDR3: TGTGCCAGCAGCCTCGGACCGAGAGAAGCTTTCTTT. V gene TRBV3-1 (or the pseudogene TRBV3-2) combines with J gene TRBJ1-1; D unclear. The CDR3 extends over 12 amino acids. The germline gives CDR1 LGHDT, CDR2 YNNKEL (reference sequence). V was cut by 4 bases and J by 8 bases, with 11 bases left in between.

The genes are TRBV7-2 and TRBJ1-5; no firm D call. The germline V gene has CDR1 SGHTA and CDR2 FQGNSA. V lost 4 bases to trimming and J lost 0 bases, with 13 bases between them. The CDR3 consists of 16 residues. The CDR3 DNA follows: TGTGCCAGCAGCTCCGGATCGGACTATAGCAATCAGCCCCAGCATTTT. This sequence encodes CASSSGSDYSNQPQHF.